This TCR beta chain was captured in a study of cytomegalovirus exposure and HLA in healthy donors. Generated by immunoSEQ multiplex PCR, the TCRdb table keeps only in-frame clones and is missing some. Among roughly 350,000 clones listed, about nine tenths were seen once. In germline, CDR1 is SQVTM, CDR2 ANQGSEA. The V and J ends lost 0 bases and 2 bases, in that order; junction bases with no gene match: 5. This CDR3 has 17 residues. Among the roughly 120 subjects of the validation cohort, separate from the roughly 600-subject first cohort, were the donors. The TCR sequence derives from a woman aged 18-35 years in good health and CMV-seronegative. V and J are TRBV29-1 and TRBJ2-1; 12 bases fit TRBD1. Input material: PBMCs. The CDR3 DNA reads TGCAGCGTTGAAGAGGGCTGGGACAGGGGGCCCTACAATGAGCAGTTCTTC. It translates to CSVEEGWDRGPYNEQFF.